The present TCR beta chain was sequenced within a study of cytomegalovirus exposure and HLA in healthy donors. Study-wide points: A likely sequencing artifact accounted for one observed cluster of highly shared sequence variants. In a later analysis, a missense DCLRE1C variant was linked to TCR beta V- and J-gene trimming.

With respect to this clone: The target antigen is unknown.

Trimming cost V 4 bases and J 5 bases; bases outside gene matches: 11. From germline, CDR1 is SGHNT and CDR2 YYREEE (reference sequence). The CDR3 is made up of 15 amino acids. In the PCR, 60 Vbeta and 13 Jbeta primers were used. Only in-frame clones appear in the TCRdb table, and some are missing; sequencing was by immunoSEQ multiplex PCR. The sample totals around 76,000 clones; its top ten clones hold less than 6%. The sequence derives from a middle-aged man in good health and CMV-seronegative. The chain has TRBV5-4 and TRBJ2-5; 7 bases are shared with TRBD2. The sequencing input was PBMCs. In DNA form, the CDR3 reads TGTGCCAGCAGCCCGGACGCGGGGGTCTGGGAGACCCAGTACTTC. It specifies CASSPDAGVWETQYF. The entire variable domain, with the rest obtained from reference TRBV5-4 and TRBJ2-5, is as follows: ETGVTQSPTHLIKTRGQQVTLRCSSQSGHNTVSWYQQALGQGPQFIFQYYREEENGRGNFPPRFSGLQFPNYSSELNVNALELDDSALYLCASSPDAGVWETQYFGPGTRLLVL.